The T cell receptor beta chain under discussion was sequenced for a study of identical twins. Study-wide points: Zero-insertion findings could be partly confounded by invariant cells (MAIT and iNKT cells). Models underpredicted monozygotic twin sharing of out-of-frame TCR alpha.

This clonotype was counted at least ten times. Its cognate antigen is unknown. This CDR3 contains 13 residues. CDR1 is MNHEY, CDR2 SVGEGT, per germline. The V end was cut by 6 bases, the J end by 8 bases, with 16 bases between. A universal primer site was added by template switching, and unique molecular identifiers were carried by the cDNA. TCRdb itself ran the 5' RACE reads through MiXCR, one entry per CDR3 protein. The table records around 140,000 distinct CDR3 sequences, around 3.6% of them present only once. The receptor was isolated from a man between 18 and 29 years old in good health. This chain uses TRBV6-2 or TRBV6-3 with TRBJ1-2; D may be TRBD1 (6 bases). The source material was memory T cells sorted from blood. The CDR3 spells CASRSTGIGGYTF. The CDR3, as DNA: TGTGCCAGCAGATCAACAGGGATCGGAGGCTACACCTTC.